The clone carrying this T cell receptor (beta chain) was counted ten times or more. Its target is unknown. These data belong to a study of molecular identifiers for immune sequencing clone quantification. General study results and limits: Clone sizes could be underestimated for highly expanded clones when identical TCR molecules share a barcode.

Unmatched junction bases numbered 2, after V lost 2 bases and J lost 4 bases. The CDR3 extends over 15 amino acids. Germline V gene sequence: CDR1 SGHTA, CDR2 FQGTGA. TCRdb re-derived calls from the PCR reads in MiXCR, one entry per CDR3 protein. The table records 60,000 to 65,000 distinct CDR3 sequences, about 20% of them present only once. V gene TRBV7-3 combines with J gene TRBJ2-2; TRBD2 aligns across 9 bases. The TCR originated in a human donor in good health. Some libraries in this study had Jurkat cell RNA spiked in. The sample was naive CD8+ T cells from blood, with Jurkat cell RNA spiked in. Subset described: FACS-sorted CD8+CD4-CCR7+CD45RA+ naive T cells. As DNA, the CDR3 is TGTGCCAGCAGCTTAGCAGCGGGAGGCACCGGGGAGCTGTTTTTT. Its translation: CASSLAAGGTGELFF.